Listed here is a single TCR beta chain. What it recognizes is unknown. This record comes from a study of T-cell reconstitution after alpha-beta-depleted transplantation in children. Overall study results and limits: At day 60, the high TCRbeta diversity found in some patients originated from recipient T cells and thymic progenitors that had survived. Roughly two months post-transplant, alpha-beta T cells reportedly originated from several hundred graft clones that had expanded. After one year, T-cell counts and TCRbeta diversity mostly came from new T cells.

CDR1 MDHEN and CDR2 SYDVKM come from the germline V gene. Trimming shortened V by 2 bases and J by 5 bases, and 9 bases separated the two germline ends. This CDR3 spans 14 amino acids. This sample's TCRbeta library carried unique molecular identifier barcodes. TCRdb re-derived calls from the PCR reads in MiXCR, one entry per CDR3 protein. The sample consists of about 610,000 distinct CDR3 sequences, 25% to 30% of them appearing once. This TCR derives from a boy in the first two years of life with Wiskott-Aldrich syndrome, due to receive a stem cell transplant. V and J are TRBV28 and TRBJ1-4; tentative D call: TRBD1 (6 bases). This sample comprised PBMCs, obtained before TCRalphabeta/CD19-depleted stem cell transplant. The CDR3 protein is CASSLQGPNEKLFF. CDR3 DNA: TGTGCCAGCAGTTTACAGGGGCCAAATGAAAAACTGTTTTTT. Together with reference TRBV28 and TRBJ1-4, the CDR3 gives the full variable domain: DVKVTQSSRYLVKRTGEKVFLECVQDMDHENMFWYRQDPGLGLRLIYFSYDVKMKEKGDIPEGYSVSREKKERFSLILESASTNQTSMYLCASSLQGPNEKLFFGSGTQLSVL.